A selection of T cell receptor beta chains follows, all from one sample in a study of blood T cell repertoires in COVID-19. Some clones are missing from TCRdb's copy, which holds only in-frame ones; the method was immunoSEQ multiplex PCR. The sample shows several thousand clones, about 80% of them seen only once. What was sequenced was peripheral blood. These receptors were obtained from a man in his 70s with active COVID-19. The CDR3 runs from the conserved cysteine through the conserved F or W. The D gene is left open where the match is weak. Part of the rows lack a size; the others show once, few, many or a class for expanded clones.

size	D	V	J	DNA	CDR3
few	.	TRBV5-6	TRBJ2-7	TGTGCCAGCAGACGGAGATTTAGGCCCTACGAGCAGTACTTC	CASRRRFRPYEQYF
.	TRBD2	TRBV24-1	TRBJ2-5	TGTGCCACCACCGGTGCGGGAGTCGATCAAGAGACCCAGTACTTC	CATTGAGVDQETQYF
.	TRBD2	TRBV7-8	TRBJ2-5	TGTGCCAGCAGCTTAGCTGGGGGGGTGAGGCAAGAGACCCAGTACTTC	CASSLAGGVRQETQYF
.	TRBD1	TRBV12-5	TRBJ2-1	TGTGCTAGTGGCCGGGGACAGAGCTCCTACAATGAGCAGTTCTTC	CASGRGQSSYNEQFF
.	.	TRBV19	TRBJ1-2	TGTGCCAGTAGTACCAGAGGACAGAATAACTATGGCTACACCTTC	CASSTRGQNNYGYTF
.	TRBD1	TRBV7-9	TRBJ1-1	TGTGCCAGCAGCCCGACAGGGAGGAAAGCTTTCTTT	CASSPTGRKAFF
.	TRBD1	TRBV18	TRBJ2-7	TGTGCCAGCTCACCGGGATGGACAGGGACCGAGCAGTACTTC	CASSPGWTGTEQYF
.	TRBD2	TRBV19	TRBJ2-3	TGTGCCAGTAGTATGGGGACTAGCGGGCAGTATTTT	CASSMGTSGQYF
.	.	TRBV4-3	TRBJ2-6	TGCGCCAGCAGCCAAGACAGGTTGCTCTCTGGGGCCAACGTCCTGACTTTC	CASSQDRLLSGANVLTF
.	TRBD1	TRBV14	TRBJ1-1	TGTGCCAGCAGCCGACAGGGGAACACTGAAGCTTTCTTT	CASSRQGNTEAFF
.	.	TRBV9	TRBJ1-2	TGTGCCAGTGCACCGGGCTTGCGGGCTACTAGCTATGGCTACACCTTC	CASAPGLRATSYGYTF
.	.	TRBV6-5	TRBJ2-7	TGTGCCAGCAGACTAAGACAGGCCGGACCCTACGAGCAGTACTTC	CASRLRQAGPYEQYF
.	.	TRBV10-2	TRBJ2-5	TGCGCCAGCAGCCGGACTTATCAAGAGACCCAGTACTTC	CASSRTYQETQYF
.	.	TRBV5-4	TRBJ2-7	TGTGCCAGCAGCTTGGATAACCTCGGCGAGCAGTACTTC	CASSLDNLGEQYF
.	TRBD1	TRBV19	TRBJ1-5	TGTGCCAGTAGTACTCGGACAGGGGATCAGCCCCAGCATTTT	CASSTRTGDQPQHF
.	TRBD1	TRBV7-8	TRBJ1-2	TGTGCCAGCAGCTTAATGGGACAGGGCTATGGCTACACCTTC	CASSLMGQGYGYTF
few	.	TRBV4-1	TRBJ2-7	TGCGCCAGCAGTCGCAACGCAGGGGAAGCCCACGAGCAGTACTTC	CASSRNAGEAHEQYF
.	.	TRBV5-6	TRBJ2-3	TGTGCCAGCAGCGATTTACAGAATACGCAGTATTTT	CASSDLQNTQYF
.	.	TRBV7-9	TRBJ2-2	TGTGCCAGCTACAATAACGGCAGAGGTGGACTGTTTTTT	CASYNNGRGGLFF
once	TRBD1	TRBV30	TRBJ1-6	TGTGCCTGGTACAGGGGGACAGGACTACAACTCGACTCACCCCTCCACTTT	CAWYRGTGLQLDSPLHF
.	.	TRBV7-9	TRBJ2-2	TGTGCCACCTGGAGGGCATCCGGGGAGCTGTTTTTT	CATWRASGELFF
.	TRBD2	TRBV9	TRBJ2-1	TGTGCCAGCAGCGGAGAAGCGGGAGAGGGGCACAATGAGCAGTTCTTC	CASSGEAGEGHNEQFF
once	TRBD1	TRBV5-1	TRBJ2-2	TGCGCCAGCAGCTTGGGACAGGGGAAAACCGGGGAGCTGTTTTTT	CASSLGQGKTGELFF
once	TRBD1	TRBV2	TRBJ2-2	TGTGCCAGCAGTAGGACAGGGGGCTACGGGGAGCTGTTTTTT	CASSRTGGYGELFF
.	.	TRBV5-1	TRBJ1-1	TGCGCCAGCAGCTCAGTTGACAGACTGAACACTGAAGCTTTCTTT	CASSSVDRLNTEAFF
.	.	TRBV5-6	TRBJ2-5	TGTGCCAGCAGCTTGGTTAGCGTCAAGCAAGAGACCCAGTACTTC	CASSLVSVKQETQYF
.	TRBD1	TRBV2	TRBJ1-4	TGTGCCAGCTTGGGACAGTCATTCGAAAAACTGTTTTTT	CASLGQSFEKLFF
.	.	TRBV19	TRBJ1-1	TGTGCCAGTAAAACAGGGTTTGCTGAAGCTTTCTTT	CASKTGFAEAFF
.	.	TRBV5-4	TRBJ1-4	TGTGCCAGCAGCTTTTACGAGGGCAATGAAAAACTGTTTTTT	CASSFYEGNEKLFF
.	TRBD1	TRBV5-1	TRBJ1-6	TGCGCCAGCAGCATAGACAGGGATCTTTCACCCCTCCACTTT	CASSIDRDLSPLHF
.	TRBD2	TRBV7-6	TRBJ2-2	TGTGCCAGCAGCCCCCGCGGACTAGCGGGGACCGGGGAGCTGTTTTTT	CASSPRGLAGTGELFF
.	TRBD1	TRBV27	TRBJ2-7	TGTGCCAGCAGTTCGCCGGGACAGGATTCCTACGAGCAGTACTTC	CASSSPGQDSYEQYF
.	TRBD2	TRBV6-6	TRBJ2-1	TGTGCCAGCAGCCTAGCGGGAGAGTCCTACAATGAGCAGTTCTTC	CASSLAGESYNEQFF
.	TRBD2	TRBV18	TRBJ2-7	TGTGCCAGCTCACCACTTCGAGCTAGCGGGGACGAGCAGTACTTC	CASSPLRASGDEQYF
.	TRBD2	TRBV28	TRBJ2-1	TGTGCCAGCAGCTCTTCCCGGACTAGCGGGAAAGGGTACAATGAGCAGTTCTTC	CASSSSRTSGKGYNEQFF
once	TRBD1	TRBV7-6	TRBJ2-6	TGTGCCAGCAGCTTAACCCCCGGGACAGGGAACTCTGGGGCCAACGTCCTGACTTTC	CASSLTPGTGNSGANVLTF
.	TRBD1	TRBV28	TRBJ1-5	TGTGCCAGCAAATCTCTCGACAGGGAAAGTCAGCCCCAGCATTTT	CASKSLDRESQPQHF
.	TRBD1	TRBV18	TRBJ2-7	TGTGCCAGCTCACCACTTCGGACAGGTCAGTGGGGCTACGAGCAGTACTTC	CASSPLRTGQWGYEQYF
.	TRBD2	TRBV6-2/TRBV6-3	TRBJ2-7	TGTGCCAGCAGTTACCTAGCGGGAGACTACGAGCAGTACTTC	CASSYLAGDYEQYF
.	TRBD1	TRBV9	TRBJ1-5	TGTGCCAGCAGCAGCGGGACAGGGTTGAATCAGCCCCAGCATTTT	CASSSGTGLNQPQHF
.	.	TRBV5-4	TRBJ2-3	TGTGCCAGCAGCATCGGGGTCGGGTCCAGGGATACGCAGTATTTT	CASSIGVGSRDTQYF
.	TRBD1	TRBV5-1	TRBJ2-5	TGCGCCAGCAGCCCACTACCGGGACAGGGGAAAGAGACCCAGTACTTC	CASSPLPGQGKETQYF
.	.	TRBV18	TRBJ1-1	TGTGCCAGCTCGAGACAGGAAATGAACACTGAAGCTTTCTTT	CASSRQEMNTEAFF